This T cell receptor beta chain is drawn from a study of T cells and Merkel cell carcinoma outcomes. V trimming: 6 bases; J trimming: 5 bases; junction bases outside the gene matches: 8. CDR3 length: 16 residues. The germline CDR1 and CDR2 sequences are ENHRY and SYGVKD. Study-level findings and limits: Repertoire plus T-cell density reportedly predicted Merkel cell carcinoma outcomes.

Clones were read by immunoSEQ multiplex PCR, and TCRdb kept only the in-frame ones, dropping some. Of about 330 clones in the sample, around nine tenths are singletons; the top ten hold around 8%. Worth noting for this clone: Antigen unknown.

The TCR sequence derives from a human donor with Merkel cell carcinoma. The chain employs TRBV10-3 and TRBJ2-2; 11 bases map to TRBD2. Material: tumor tissue from Merkel cell carcinoma. The CDR3 spells CAISKTGTSGTGELFF. The DNA for the CDR3 is TGTGCCATCAGCAAAACCGGGACTAGCGGAACCGGGGAGCTGTTTTTT.